These T cell receptor beta chains were read from a single sample in a study of T cells after yellow fever vaccination. TCRdb called the 5' RACE reads again in MiXCR, with one record for every CDR3 protein. The sample lists 25,000 to 30,000 distinct CDR3 sequences, around 5% occurring once. The sample here was CD8+ T cells sorted from PBMCs, taken 10 days after the yellow fever booster vaccination. These receptors originate from a man aged 25-40 years who received the YFV17D yellow fever vaccine. The CDR3 runs from the conserved cysteine through the conserved F or W. A D gene is named only where the DNA matches it firmly. Part of the rows lack a size; the others show once, few, many or a class for expanded clones.

TRBJ1-4,TRBV30,many,.,CAWADGVSEKLFF,TGTGCCTGGGCGGATGGAGTAAGCGAAAAACTGTTTTTT
TRBJ2-1,TRBV7-9,many,TRBD2,CASSNPLAGGYDEQFF,TGTGCCAGCAGCAACCCACTAGCGGGAGGGTACGATGAGCAGTTCTTC
TRBJ2-3,TRBV11-2,many,TRBD1,CASSSGGWMDTQYF,TGTGCCAGCAGCTCAGGGGGCTGGATGGATACGCAGTATTTT
TRBJ2-7,TRBV7-2,many,.,CASSLLEIGEQYF,TGTGCCAGCAGCCTATTGGAAATCGGCGAGCAGTACTTC
TRBJ2-1,TRBV11-2,many,.,CASSLGVLKGPRDEQFF,TGTGCCAGCAGCTTAGGGGTTCTCAAGGGCCCCAGGGATGAGCAGTTCTTC
TRBJ2-1,TRBV6-4,many,.,CASSERAIGFYNEQFF,TGTGCCAGCAGTGAAAGGGCCATAGGATTCTACAATGAGCAGTTCTTC
TRBJ2-5,TRBV20-1,many,TRBD2,CGAPGLAEETQYF,TGCGGCGCGCCGGGACTAGCGGAAGAGACCCAGTACTTC
TRBJ2-1,TRBV23-1,many,.,CASTTGDKSSYNEQFF,TGCGCCAGCACCACGGGGGACAAGAGCTCCTACAATGAGCAGTTCTTC
TRBJ2-7,TRBV15,medium-sized,.,CATSKGATSQAGEQYF,TGTGCCACCAGCAAAGGGGCGACATCTCAGGCAGGCGAGCAGTACTTC
TRBJ2-3,TRBV27,many,TRBD2,CASSWGLAGPDTQYF,TGTGCCAGCAGTTGGGGACTAGCGGGACCAGATACGCAGTATTTT
TRBJ2-1,TRBV5-3,many,.,CARSYRDSSYNEQFF,TGTGCCAGAAGTTACCGGGACTCCTCCTACAATGAGCAGTTCTTC
TRBJ2-5,TRBV6-1,many,.,CASNRGATETQYF,TGTGCCAGCAATCGCGGGGCTACGGAGACCCAGTACTTC
TRBJ2-3,TRBV2,many,TRBD2,CASSVVGGLVDTQYF,TGTGCCAGCAGTGTTGTGGGAGGGCTGGTGGATACGCAGTATTTT
TRBJ1-5,TRBV6-1,few,TRBD1,CASSTTGVGNQPQHF,TGTGCCAGCAGTACGACAGGGGTTGGCAATCAGCCCCAGCATTTT
TRBJ2-5,TRBV7-8,many,TRBD1,CASSQPTTGGSGAETQYF,TGTGCCAGCAGCCAACCCACGACAGGGGGCAGCGGAGCAGAGACCCAGTACTTC
TRBJ2-1,TRBV5-5,many,.,CASLVGLTDEQFF,TGTGCCAGCTTGGTCGGACTTACGGATGAGCAGTTCTTC
TRBJ2-7,TRBV27,many,.,CASSFTGGYEQYF,TGTGCCAGCAGTTTCACGGGTGGATACGAGCAGTACTTC
TRBJ2-7,TRBV10-2,many,.,CASSVPTSEGSPRSLYEQYF,TGCGCCAGCAGTGTACCCACTTCGGAGGGCTCCCCACGAAGTTTATACGAGCAGTACTTC
TRBJ2-1,TRBV7-6,.,.,CASSSEIRNEQFF,TGTGCCAGCAGCTCGGAGATCAGGAATGAGCAGTTCTTC
TRBJ2-7,TRBV9,many,TRBD2,CASSENSGSEQYF,TGTGCCAGCAGTGAAAATAGCGGGAGCGAGCAGTACTTC
TRBJ2-7,TRBV27,many,TRBD2,CASSLGGLAGNEQYF,TGTGCCAGCAGTTTGGGGGGACTAGCGGGAAACGAGCAGTACTTC
TRBJ2-1,TRBV20-1,few,TRBD2,CSARDQGSGRFDEQFF,TGCAGTGCTAGAGATCAGGGTAGCGGGAGGTTTGATGAGCAGTTCTTC
TRBJ2-5,TRBV27,many,.,CASSLSTPLIGGGGLETQYF,TGTGCCAGCAGTTTATCAACCCCATTAATAGGGGGAGGGGGGTTGGAGACCCAGTACTTC
TRBJ2-2,TRBV24-1,many,.,CATSDPAVPNTGELFF,TGTGCCACCAGTGATCCCGCGGTCCCGAACACCGGGGAGCTGTTTTTT
TRBJ2-7,TRBV20-1,many,.,CSARDYLGMGEQYF,TGCAGTGCTAGAGATTACCTAGGGATGGGTGAGCAGTACTTC
TRBJ2-1,TRBV27,many,TRBD1,CASSQTGTGNNEQFF,TGTGCCAGCAGTCAAACCGGGACAGGTAACAATGAGCAGTTCTTC
TRBJ2-1,TRBV20-1,many,.,CSAELVRDEQFF,TGCAGTGCCGAACTTGTGCGGGATGAGCAGTTCTTC
TRBJ2-3,TRBV7-9,many,TRBD2,CASSFDPGTSGDTQYF,TGTGCCAGCAGCTTTGACCCCGGGACTAGCGGGGATACGCAGTATTTT
TRBJ2-1,TRBV24-1,many,.,CATSDKTYRLNEQFF,TGTGCCACCAGTGACAAAACCTACAGGCTCAATGAGCAGTTCTTC
TRBJ2-3,TRBV29-1,many,.,CSVVAATDTQYF,TGCAGCGTTGTGGCGGCCACAGATACGCAGTATTTT
TRBJ1-2,TRBV6-5,many,.,CASTSGETYGYTF,TGTGCCAGCACTTCGGGAGAGACCTATGGCTACACCTTC
TRBJ1-1,TRBV9,many,TRBD1,CASSVARGQMNTEAFF,TGTGCCAGCAGCGTAGCTAGGGGACAGATGAACACTGAAGCTTTCTTT
TRBJ2-2,TRBV25-1,many,.,CASSELNTGELFF,TGTGCCAGCAGTGAATTGAACACCGGGGAGCTGTTTTTT
TRBJ2-7,TRBV12-3/TRBV12-4,many,TRBD2,CASSGLAGFYEQYF,TGTGCCAGCAGCGGACTAGCGGGATTCTACGAGCAGTACTTC
TRBJ2-7,TRBV5-4,many,.,CASSLQGVSYEQYF,TGTGCCAGCAGCTTGCAGGGAGTCTCCTACGAGCAGTACTTC
TRBJ2-3,TRBV25-1,many,.,CATSEVSFTDTQYF,TGTGCCACTTCGGAGGTCTCCTTCACAGATACGCAGTATTTT
TRBJ2-1,TRBV6-2/TRBV6-3,many,.,CASSSTRSYNEQFF,TGTGCCAGCAGTTCGACTCGATCCTACAATGAGCAGTTCTTC
TRBJ2-3,TRBV29-1,many,TRBD1,CSVSPTGPTDTQYF,TGCAGCGTCAGCCCGACAGGGCCGACAGATACGCAGTATTTT
TRBJ2-1,TRBV30,few,.,CAWSVGTSDEQFF,TGTGCCTGGAGTGTGGGGACTTCGGATGAGCAGTTCTTC
TRBJ1-4,TRBV15,many,.,CATSRSSPTNEKLFF,TGTGCCACCAGCAGATCAAGCCCCACAAATGAAAAACTGTTTTTT
TRBJ2-7,TRBV11-1,many,TRBD2,CASSGGLAGVNYEQYF,TGTGCCAGCAGCGGCGGACTAGCGGGGGTGAATTACGAGCAGTACTTC
TRBJ2-3,TRBV5-1,many,.,CASSSSGGTDTQYF,TGCGCCAGCAGCTCTTCAGGGGGGACAGATACGCAGTATTTT
TRBJ2-3,TRBV7-3,many,TRBD1,CASGRQGASDTQYF,TGTGCCAGCGGCCGTCAGGGGGCATCAGATACGCAGTATTTT
TRBJ1-1,TRBV12-3/TRBV12-4,many,.,CASSLGSGEGAFF,TGTGCCAGCAGTTTAGGGTCAGGGGAGGGAGCTTTCTTT
TRBJ2-1,TRBV6-4,many,TRBD2,CASLGPGTTKFF,TGTGCCAGCCTCGGCCCCGGGACTACCAAGTTCTTC
TRBJ2-7,TRBV15,many,.,CATSQKGGSYEQYF,TGTGCCACCAGCCAAAAAGGGGGCTCCTACGAGCAGTACTTC
TRBJ2-7,TRBV12-3/TRBV12-4,.,.,CASTPGPGHLEQYF,TGTGCCAGCACCCCGGGCCCGGGCCACCTCGAGCAGTACTTC
TRBJ2-2,TRBV12-3/TRBV12-4,many,TRBD2,CASSLGGLAASRGELFF,TGTGCCAGCAGTTTAGGAGGACTAGCGGCCTCGAGGGGGGAGCTGTTTTTT